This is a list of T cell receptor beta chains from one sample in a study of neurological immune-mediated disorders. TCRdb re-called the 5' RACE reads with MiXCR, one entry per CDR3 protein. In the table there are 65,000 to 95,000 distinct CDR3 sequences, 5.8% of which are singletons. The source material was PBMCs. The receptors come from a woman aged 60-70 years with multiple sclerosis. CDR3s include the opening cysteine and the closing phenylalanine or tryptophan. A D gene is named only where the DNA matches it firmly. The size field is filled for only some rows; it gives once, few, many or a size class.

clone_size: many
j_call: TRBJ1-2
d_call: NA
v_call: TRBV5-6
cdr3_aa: CASSLGGAGYGYTF
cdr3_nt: TGTGCCAGCAGCTTGGGGGGAGCTGGCTATGGCTACACCTTC

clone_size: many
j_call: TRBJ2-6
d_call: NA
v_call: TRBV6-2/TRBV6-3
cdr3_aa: CASSYLQAAPSGANVLTF
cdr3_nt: TGTGCCAGCAGTTACTTGCAAGCGGCCCCCTCTGGGGCCAACGTCCTGACTTTC

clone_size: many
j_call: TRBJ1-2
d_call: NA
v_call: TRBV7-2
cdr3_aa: CASSLAQGLNYGYTF
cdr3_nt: TGTGCCAGCAGCTTAGCACAGGGTCTAAACTATGGCTACACCTTC

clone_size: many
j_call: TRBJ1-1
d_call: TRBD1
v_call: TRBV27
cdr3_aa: CASGPGQDNTEAFF
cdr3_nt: TGTGCCAGCGGACCAGGACAGGATAACACTGAAGCTTTCTTT

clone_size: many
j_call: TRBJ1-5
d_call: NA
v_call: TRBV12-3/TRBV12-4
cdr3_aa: CASSPDGNQPQHF
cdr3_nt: TGTGCCAGCAGTCCGGACGGCAATCAGCCCCAGCATTTT

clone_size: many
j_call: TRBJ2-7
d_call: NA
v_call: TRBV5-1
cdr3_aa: CASSSGLTGTGEQYF
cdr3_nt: TGCGCCAGCAGCTCGGGACTGACGGGGACGGGGGAGCAGTACTTC

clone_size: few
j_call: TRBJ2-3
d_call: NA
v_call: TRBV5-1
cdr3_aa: CASSTASSTDTQYF
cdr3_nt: TGCGCCAGCAGCACAGCTTCTAGCACAGATACGCAGTATTTT

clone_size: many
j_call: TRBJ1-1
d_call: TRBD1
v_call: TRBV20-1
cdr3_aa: CSAPPGGTEAFF
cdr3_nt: TGCAGTGCCCCCCCAGGGGGCACTGAAGCTTTCTTT

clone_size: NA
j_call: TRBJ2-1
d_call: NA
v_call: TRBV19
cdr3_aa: CASSITGSYNEQFF
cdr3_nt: TGTGCCAGTAGTATTACAGGGTCCTACAATGAGCAGTTCTTC

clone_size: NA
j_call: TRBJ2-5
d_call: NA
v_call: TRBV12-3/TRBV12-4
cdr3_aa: CASSLETGTETQYF
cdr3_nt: TGTGCCAGCAGTTTAGAGACTGGGACGGAGACCCAGTACTTC

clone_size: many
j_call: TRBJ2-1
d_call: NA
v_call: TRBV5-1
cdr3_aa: CASSLLRGNEQFF
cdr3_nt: TGCGCCAGCAGCTTGCTGAGGGGCAATGAGCAGTTCTTC

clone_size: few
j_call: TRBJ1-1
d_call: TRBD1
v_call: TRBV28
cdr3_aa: CASKAGGGGTEAFF
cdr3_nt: TGTGCCAGCAAAGCAGGGGGAGGAGGGACTGAAGCTTTCTTT

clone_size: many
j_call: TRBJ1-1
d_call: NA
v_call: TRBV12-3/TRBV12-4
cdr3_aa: CASSFGRRRNTEAFF
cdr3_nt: TGTGCCAGCAGTTTTGGGCGGAGACGGAACACTGAAGCTTTCTTT

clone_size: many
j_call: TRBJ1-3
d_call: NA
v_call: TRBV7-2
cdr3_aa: CASSLGPVSGNTIYF
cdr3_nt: TGTGCCAGCAGCTTAGGACCGGTCTCTGGAAACACCATATATTTT

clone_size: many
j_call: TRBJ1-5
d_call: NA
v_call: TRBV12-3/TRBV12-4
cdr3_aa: CASSRRGTGNQPQHF
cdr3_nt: TGTGCCAGCAGCCGACGGGGGACGGGGAATCAGCCCCAGCATTTT

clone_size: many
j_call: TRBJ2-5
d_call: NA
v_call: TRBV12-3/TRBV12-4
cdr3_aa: CASNQLATQETQYF
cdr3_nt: TGTGCCAGCAATCAGCTAGCGACGCAAGAGACCCAGTACTTC

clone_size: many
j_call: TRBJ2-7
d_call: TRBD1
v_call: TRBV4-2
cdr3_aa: CASSHRFQGAREQYF
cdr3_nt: TGTGCCAGCAGCCACAGGTTCCAGGGGGCAAGGGAGCAGTACTTC

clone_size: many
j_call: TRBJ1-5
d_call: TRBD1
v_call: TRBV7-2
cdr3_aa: CASSRGQGYQPQHF
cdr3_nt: TGTGCCAGCAGCCGGGGACAGGGTTATCAGCCCCAGCATTTT

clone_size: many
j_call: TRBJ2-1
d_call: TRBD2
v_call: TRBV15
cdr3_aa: CATSGLAGAYNEQFF
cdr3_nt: TGTGCCACCAGCGGACTAGCGGGGGCCTACAATGAGCAGTTCTTC

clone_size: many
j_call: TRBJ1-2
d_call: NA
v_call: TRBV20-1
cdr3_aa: CSASLLGSGGYTF
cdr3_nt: TGCAGTGCTAGTCTTCTCGGATCCGGTGGCTACACCTTC

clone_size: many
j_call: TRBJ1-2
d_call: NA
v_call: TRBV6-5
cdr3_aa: CASSYSSTHYGYTF
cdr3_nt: TGTGCCAGCAGTTACTCATCGACCCACTATGGCTACACCTTC

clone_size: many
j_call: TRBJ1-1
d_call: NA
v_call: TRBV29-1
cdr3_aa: CSVGTRDTEAFF
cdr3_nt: TGCAGCGTTGGGACCCGGGACACTGAAGCTTTCTTT

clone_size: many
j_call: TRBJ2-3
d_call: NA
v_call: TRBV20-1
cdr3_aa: CTVQLTDTQYF
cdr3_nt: TGCACTGTACAGTTGACAGATACGCAGTATTTT

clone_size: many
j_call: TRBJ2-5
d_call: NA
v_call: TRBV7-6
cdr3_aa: CASSLVGLRETQYF
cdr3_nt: TGTGCCAGCAGCTTAGTTGGCCTTCGGGAGACCCAGTACTTC

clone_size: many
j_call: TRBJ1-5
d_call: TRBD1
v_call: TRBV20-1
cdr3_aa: CSAQQGGQGRGLQHF
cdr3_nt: TGCAGTGCTCAACAGGGGGGGCAGGGGAGGGGGCTCCAGCATTTT

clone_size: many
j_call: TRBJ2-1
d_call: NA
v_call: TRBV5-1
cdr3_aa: CASSKPGLYNEQFF
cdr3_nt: TGCGCCAGCAGCAAACCCGGGCTCTACAATGAGCAGTTCTTC